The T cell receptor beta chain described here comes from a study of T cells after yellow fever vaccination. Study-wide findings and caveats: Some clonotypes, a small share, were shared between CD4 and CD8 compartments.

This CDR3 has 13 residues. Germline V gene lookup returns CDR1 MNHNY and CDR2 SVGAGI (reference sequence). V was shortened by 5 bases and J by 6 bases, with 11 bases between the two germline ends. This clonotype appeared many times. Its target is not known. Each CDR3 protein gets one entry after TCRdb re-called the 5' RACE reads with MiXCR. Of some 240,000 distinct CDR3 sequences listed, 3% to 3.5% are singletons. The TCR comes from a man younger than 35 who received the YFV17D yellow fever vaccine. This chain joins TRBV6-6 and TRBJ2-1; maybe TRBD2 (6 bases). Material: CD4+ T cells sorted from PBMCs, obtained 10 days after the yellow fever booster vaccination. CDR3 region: CASSTARGNEQFF. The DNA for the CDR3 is TGTGCCAGCAGTACCGCGCGGGGCAATGAGCAGTTCTTC.